This T cell receptor (beta chain) comes out of a study of cytomegalovirus exposure and HLA in healthy donors. Notes on the study in general: Trimming of TCR beta V- and J-genes showed a link, identified in a later analysis, to a missense DCLRE1C variant. Equally common other TCR beta chains were less clonally expanded than HLA-associated ones, a later analysis found.

CDR1 and CDR2 (germline): GTSNPN, SVGIG (reference sequence). This CDR3 contains 15 residues. Trimming took 3 bases from V and 3 from J, leaving 12 bases between them. 13 Jbeta primers and 60 Vbeta primers were used for the PCR. Sequencing was performed with immunoSEQ multiplex PCR; in TCRdb, only in-frame clones are kept and a portion is missing. Found here are roughly 160,000 clones, around four fifths of them singletons; the top ten hold approximately 1.3%. Concerning this clone: The antigen is not known.

Input material: PBMCs. The sequence derives from a man aged 25 to 45 in good health and CMV-seronegative. This rearrangement joins TRBV30 to TRBJ1-6, with D unclear. The CDR3 region is CAWSQGVNYNSPLHF. CDR3 in DNA: TGTGCCTGGAGCCAAGGAGTTAACTATAATTCACCCCTCCACTTT.